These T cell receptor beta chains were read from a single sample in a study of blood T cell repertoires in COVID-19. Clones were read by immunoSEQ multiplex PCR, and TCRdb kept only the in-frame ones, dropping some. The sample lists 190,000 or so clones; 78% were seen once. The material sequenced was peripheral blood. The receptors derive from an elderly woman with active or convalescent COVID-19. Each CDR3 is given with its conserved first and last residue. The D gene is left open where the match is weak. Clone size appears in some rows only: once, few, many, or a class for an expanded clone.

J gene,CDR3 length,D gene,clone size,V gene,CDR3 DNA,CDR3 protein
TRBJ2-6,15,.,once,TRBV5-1,TGCGCCAGCAGCTTGAGCACGACTGGGGCCAACGTCCTGACTTTC,CASSLSTTGANVLTF
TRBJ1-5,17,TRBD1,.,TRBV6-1,TGTGCCAGCAGTGATTTTCCGGGGACAGGGGACGGTCAGCCCCAGCATTTT,CASSDFPGTGDGQPQHF
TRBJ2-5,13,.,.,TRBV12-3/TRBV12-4,TGTGCCAGCAGTTTCGGGGGGCGAGAGACCCAGTACTTC,CASSFGGRETQYF
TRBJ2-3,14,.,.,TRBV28,TGTGCCAGCAGTTTATCTTCCTATGCAGATACGCAGTATTTT,CASSLSSYADTQYF
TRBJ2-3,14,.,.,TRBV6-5,TGTGCCACCTCCCGAGCGGAATACACAGATACGCAGTATTTT,CATSRAEYTDTQYF
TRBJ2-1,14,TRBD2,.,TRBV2,TGTGCCAGCAGGCCGGGACTAGCGTACGGTGAGCAGTTCTTC,CASRPGLAYGEQFF
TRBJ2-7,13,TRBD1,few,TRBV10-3,TGTGCCATCAGGGGACAGGGATCCTACGAGCAGTACTTC,CAIRGQGSYEQYF
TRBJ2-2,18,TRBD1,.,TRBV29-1,TGCAGCGTTGAAGTTTTGGGGGACAGGGACGCGAACACCGGGGAGCTGTTTTTT,CSVEVLGDRDANTGELFF
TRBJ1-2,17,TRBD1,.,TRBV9,TGTGCCAGCAGCACCCCATCTCTGGACAGGGGGGGCGAAGGCTACACCTTC,CASSTPSLDRGGEGYTF
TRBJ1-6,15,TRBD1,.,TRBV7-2,TGTGCCAGCAGCCCGGGACAGACCTATAATTCACCCCTCCACTTT,CASSPGQTYNSPLHF
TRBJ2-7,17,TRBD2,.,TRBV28,TGTGCCAGCAGTTTAACGCTTGGCGGGGGGGCCGGTGGATCGGAGTACTTC,CASSLTLGGGAGGSEYF
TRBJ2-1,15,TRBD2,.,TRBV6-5,TGTGCCAGCAGATTAGCGGGGGGCTCCTACAATGAGCAGTTCTTC,CASRLAGGSYNEQFF
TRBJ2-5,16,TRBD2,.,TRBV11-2,TGTGCCAGCAGCTTAGGGTCGGCGGGGGGCAGGGAGACCCAGTACTTC,CASSLGSAGGRETQYF
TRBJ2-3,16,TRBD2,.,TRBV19,TGTGCCAGTAGTACCGGGACTAGCGGGGCTACGGGTACGCAGTATTTT,CASSTGTSGATGTQYF
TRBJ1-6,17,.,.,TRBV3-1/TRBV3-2,TGTGCCAGCAGCCTGGATGCGGCTCAAAGGTATAATTCACCCCTCCACTTT,CASSLDAAQRYNSPLHF
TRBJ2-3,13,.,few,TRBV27,TGTGCCAGCAGCCTATTCCGGGACTCAGAGCAGTATTTT,CASSLFRDSEQYF
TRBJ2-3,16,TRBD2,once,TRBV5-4,TGTGCCAGCAGCCGGGGACTAAACCCCGACACAGATACGCAGTATTTT,CASSRGLNPDTDTQYF
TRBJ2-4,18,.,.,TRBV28,TGTGCCAGCACCCCAGGACAGGGAGGGTGGTCTGGCAAAAACATTCAGTACTTC,CASTPGQGGWSGKNIQYF
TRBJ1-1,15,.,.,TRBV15,TGTGCCACCAGCAGAGATAGTACAGGGAACACTGAAGCTTTCTTT,CATSRDSTGNTEAFF
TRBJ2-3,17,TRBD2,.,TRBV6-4,TGTGCCAGCAGACCCTCCGGGACTAGCGGGGGGACAGATACGCAGTATTTT,CASRPSGTSGGTDTQYF
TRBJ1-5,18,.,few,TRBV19,TGTGCCAGTAGTACGAGGGACATTGGTCGAGATAGCAATCAGCCCCAGCATTTT,CASSTRDIGRDSNQPQHF
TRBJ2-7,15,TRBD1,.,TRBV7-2,TGTGCCAGCAGCTTAGGTGGGACAGGGCCCTACGAGCAGTACTTC,CASSLGGTGPYEQYF
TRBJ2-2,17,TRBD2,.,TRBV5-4,TGTGCCAGCAGCTCAAGACTAGCTCTTTTCGACACCGGGGAGCTGTTTTTT,CASSSRLALFDTGELFF
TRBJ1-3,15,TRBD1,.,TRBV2,TGTGCCAGCGGTGCAACAGGGGGAGCAGGAAACACCATATATTTT,CASGATGGAGNTIYF
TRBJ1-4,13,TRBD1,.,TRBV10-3,TGTGCCATCAGTGTAGGGGGCACTGAAAAACTGTTTTTT,CAISVGGTEKLFF
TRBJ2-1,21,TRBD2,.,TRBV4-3,TGCGCCAGCAGCCAAGATCTGGGGCTAGCGGGGCGGATAAGCTCCTACAATGAGCAGTTCTTC,CASSQDLGLAGRISSYNEQFF
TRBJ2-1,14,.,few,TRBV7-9,TGTGCCAGCAGCTTAGCCTTCGGACAGTATGAGCAGTTCTTC,CASSLAFGQYEQFF
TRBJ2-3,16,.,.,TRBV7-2,TGTGCCAGCAGCTTAACTCAGGCGCGTGGCACAGATACGCAGTATTTT,CASSLTQARGTDTQYF
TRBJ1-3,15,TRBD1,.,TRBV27,TGTGCCAGCAGTACCCAGGGACAGGGGGGAAACACCATATATTTT,CASSTQGQGGNTIYF
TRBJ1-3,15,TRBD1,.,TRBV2,TGTGCCAGCAGTGCGGGGACAGGATCTGGAAACACCATATATTTT,CASSAGTGSGNTIYF
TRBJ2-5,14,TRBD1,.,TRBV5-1,TGCGCCAGCAGCTTAAACAGGGGGAGGGAGACCCAGTACTTC,CASSLNRGRETQYF
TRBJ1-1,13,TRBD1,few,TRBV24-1,TGTGCCACCAAAGGACAGGGGGCCTCTGAAGCTTTCTTT,CATKGQGASEAFF
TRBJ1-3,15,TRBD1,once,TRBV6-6,TGTGCCAGCACCGCGGGACAGGGCTCTGGAAACACCATATATTTT,CASTAGQGSGNTIYF
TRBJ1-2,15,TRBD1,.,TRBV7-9,TGTGCCAGCAGCTCACGACAGGGGTCTAACTATGGCTACACCTTC,CASSSRQGSNYGYTF
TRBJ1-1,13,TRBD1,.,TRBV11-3,TGTGCCAGCAGCTTATCGCGGAGGGGGCAAACTTTCTTT,CASSLSRRGQTFF
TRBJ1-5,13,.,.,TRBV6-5,TGTGCCAGCAGCCAGGTGTATGGTCAGCCCCAGCATTTT,CASSQVYGQPQHF
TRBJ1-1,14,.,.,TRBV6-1,TGTGCCAGCAGTGAGGCTCACAGGAACACTGAAGCTTTCTTT,CASSEAHRNTEAFF
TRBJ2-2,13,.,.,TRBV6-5,TGTGCCAGCAGGGACAGAAACACCGGGGAGCTGTTTTTT,CASRDRNTGELFF
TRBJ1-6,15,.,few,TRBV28,TGTGCCAGCAGGAGGAGCAGAACGGGGAATTCACCCCTCCACTTT,CASRRSRTGNSPLHF
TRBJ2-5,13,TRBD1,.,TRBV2,TGTGCCAGCAGTCGGGACAGAATGGAGACCCAGTACTTC,CASSRDRMETQYF
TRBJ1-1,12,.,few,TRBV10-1,TGCGCCAGCAGTGAGAAGCCGGGAGGGGCTTTCTTT,CASSEKPGGAFF
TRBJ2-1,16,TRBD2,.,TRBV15,TGTGCCACCAGCAGAGGGGGAGGGGTTCCCTACAATGAGCAGTTCTTC,CATSRGGGVPYNEQFF
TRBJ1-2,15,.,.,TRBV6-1,TGTGCCAGCAGTGATTCACGGGGGTTGGACTATGGCTACACCTTC,CASSDSRGLDYGYTF
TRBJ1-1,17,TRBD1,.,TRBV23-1,TGCGCCAGCAGTCAATTAGAACAGGGGGCTGGGAACACTGAAGCTTTCTTT,CASSQLEQGAGNTEAFF
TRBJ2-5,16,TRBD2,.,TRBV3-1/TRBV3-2,TGTGCCAGCAGCCAAGGAGGGCGGGGGGGCGCAGAGACCCAGTACTTC,CASSQGGRGGAETQYF